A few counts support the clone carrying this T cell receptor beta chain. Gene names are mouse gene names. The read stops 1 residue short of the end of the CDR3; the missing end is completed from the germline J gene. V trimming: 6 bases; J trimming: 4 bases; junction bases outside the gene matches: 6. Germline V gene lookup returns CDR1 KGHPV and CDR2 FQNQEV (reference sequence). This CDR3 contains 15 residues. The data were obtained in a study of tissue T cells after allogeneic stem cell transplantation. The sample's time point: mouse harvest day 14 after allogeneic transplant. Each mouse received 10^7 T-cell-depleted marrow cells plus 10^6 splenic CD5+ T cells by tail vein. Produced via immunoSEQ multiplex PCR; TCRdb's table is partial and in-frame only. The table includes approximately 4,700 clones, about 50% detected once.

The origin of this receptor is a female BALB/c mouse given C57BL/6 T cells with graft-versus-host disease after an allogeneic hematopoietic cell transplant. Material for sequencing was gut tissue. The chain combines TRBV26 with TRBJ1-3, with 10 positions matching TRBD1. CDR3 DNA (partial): TGTGCCAGCAGCCGCGACAGGGGGCGAGGAAATACGCTCTAT. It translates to CASSRDRGRGNTLY. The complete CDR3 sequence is CASSRDRGRGNTLYF.